Sequencing of this T cell receptor (beta chain) was carried out in a study of regulatory T cells in long-lasting Graves disease. Study overall: The criterion for persistent Graves' disease was over 5 years of antithyroid drugs with positive TSH receptor antibodies.

Germline loops: CDR1 SGHKS, CDR2 YYEKEE (reference sequence). This CDR3 is built from 17 residues. The ends lost 4 bases at V and 4 bases at J; junction bases unmatched: 14. Time point given: persistent/refractory GD, antithyroid drugs over 5 years with positive TRAb. Generation of the TCR library employed RNA extracted from PBMCs. HTBI primers from iRepertoire and Arm-PCR of CDR3 regions yielded the TCR beta libraries. TCRdb re-derived calls from the multiplex PCR reads in MiXCR, one entry per CDR3 protein. Here the sample spans 300,000 to 350,000 distinct CDR3 sequences, 20% being singletons. Material: peripheral blood mononuclear cells (PBMCs), obtained when the disease was refractory, from a patient treated with antithyroid drugs. This clonotype originated in a female donor with Graves disease. The chain carries TRBV5-5 and TRBJ1-1; 9 bases are shared with TRBD1. CDR3 residues: CASSRTTGGKTLTEAFF. CDR3 bases: TGTGCCAGCAGCCGTACGACAGGGGGAAAAACACTCACTGAAGCTTTCTTT.